This record covers a single T cell receptor beta chain. The antigen it binds to is not known. No base quality information exists; no much larger clone differs at one position. This specimen comes from a study of identical twins (dated by TCRdb to about 2016). Background for the entire study: To test whether fetal clonotypes persist, the study used deep sequencing on TCR alpha and beta repertoires from monozygotic twins, unrelated adults of various ages, and cord blood. Replicate twin experiments were performed at different times using different library preparation protocols to rule out contamination. What the work shows at the level of the full study, not this receptor alone: In monozygotic twins, recombination models systematically underestimated out-of-frame TCR alpha sharing, but the models matched the sharing seen between unrelated individuals. Abundant cord blood beta clonotypes had fewer insertions, young adult naive repertoires showed a similar but weaker trend, and memory repertoires showed no such trend. Because the same donors could not be followed over many years, conclusions were based on cross-sectional statistical analysis. Zero-insertion analyses could be partly confounded by invariant T cells such as MAIT and iNKT, although diverse VJ usage argued against such confounding for most clonotypes. Compared with coincidental sharing between unrelated individuals, out-of-frame TCR alpha sequences shared between twins had an excess of sequences with low generation probability. A weaker excess of twin sharing was found in beta out-of-frame sequences because the signal-to-noise ratio was lowered by fewer shared sequences.

Every donor was a healthy Caucasian. The twin cohort comprised three pairs of female monozygotic twins, all aged about 18 to 30 years. Peripheral blood mononuclear cells were used as the source from which RNA for TCR libraries was isolated. Library creation used 5' RACE. TCRdb records Illumina HiSeq 2000 as the sequencer. A universal primer binding site was added through template switching, and the final cDNA carried a unique molecular identifier so that TCR cDNA molecules could be counted accurately. Specific primers in the conserved constant-segment region were used to synthesize first-strand cDNA for TCR alpha and beta chains. To control for contamination, each cDNA library was double barcoded with a SMART-Mk sample barcode plus Illumina barcodes. TruSeq adapter sequences, together with Illumina sample barcodes, were added in two successive PCR steps. The TCR alpha and beta cDNA libraries were sequenced on the Illumina HiSeq platform using custom primers. For the original study's pipeline: Raw reads were processed with MiGEC to extract unique molecular identifiers, and MiXCR was used to determine CDR3 positions. Recombination models were inferred per individual with the repgenHMM and IGoR tools using an EM algorithm. The analysis of shared clonotypes was done with the tcR package in R, with sharing normalized by the product of cloneset sizes. To study raw recombination free of thymic and clonal selection effects, out-of-frame nonproductive sequences were analyzed. The public reads were reanalyzed by TCRdb: fastp trimming at Q25, MiXCR alignment, in-frame beta chains only. Entries that share a CDR3 protein sequence are merged under the most common genes and DNA. The V and J calls and clone size are TCRdb's, not the authors'. This sample holds some 790,000 distinct CDR3 sequences; 15% to 20% were observed only once. The leading ten clones occupy around 14% of the sample.

This sample also appeared in a second study, on T cells expressing NK-cell markers. The second source states: Seven to nine donors provided sorted CD3+CD56+NKG2C+, CD3+CD56+NKG2C- and CD3+CD56-NKG2C+ T-cell subsets, whose TCR beta-chain repertoires were profiled. Among the eight sequenced donors, only one was HCMV-seronegative, while the other seven were HCMV-seropositive. In several experiments an anti-gammadeltaTCR antibody was added to restrict sorting to alphabetaTCR-expressing T cells. In several donors, the dominant CD3+CD56+NKG2C+ clonotypes were among the top 10 CD8+ clonotypes and accounted for roughly 1.0-8% of CD8+ T cells. Those dominant clonotypes were again the most abundant among CD3+CD56-NKG2C+ cells in several donors, at roughly 28.3-60.1%. Whether the expanded NKG2C-expressing T cell clones were specific for HCMV antigens remained unclear. The eight sequenced donors were randomly selected healthy volunteers, three men and five women. A commercial ELISA kit detecting HCMV-specific IgG in serum was used to determine HCMV serostatus. For more than five donors, bulk peripheral blood T-cell repertoires were additionally sequenced from unsorted PBMC. Reads were demultiplexed and grouped by UMI with MIGEC, and clonotypes were assembled and quantified with MiTCR. To remove erroneous sequences, TCR cDNA sequences were retained only when supported by two or more reads. Downstream repertoire analysis used the tcR package, and clonotypes were matched across fractions by CDR3 nucleotide sequence plus V segment. VDJmatch was used to annotate antigen specificity against VDJdb, with one amino acid substitution in CDR3 allowed.

The receptor comes from a woman between 18 and 29 years old in good health. The sample comprised PBMCs.

The CDR3 amino acid sequence is: CASSYSGLARDEQFF. The DNA sequence follows: TGTGCCAGCAGTTACTCGGGACTAGCACGCGATGAGCAGTTCTTC. The rearrangement joined TRBV6-2 or TRBV6-3 to TRBJ2-1, with 9 central nucleotides matching TRBD2. The CDR3 goes from the cysteine to the phenylalanine over 15 residues. The DNA shown is the 45-base CDR3, in frame from base 1. V lost 0 bases and J lost 8 bases, and the count of bases not matched to a germline gene is 5. In the germline V gene, CDR1 corresponds to MNHEY and CDR2 to SVGEGT.